This T cell receptor beta chain was captured in a study of cytomegalovirus exposure and HLA in healthy donors. Findings and limits, study-wide: With further analysis later on, most CMV-associated TCR beta chains appeared HLA-restricted.

With V trimmed by 2 bases and J by 7 bases, 5 bases remained unmatched. The CDR3 extends over 15 amino acids. Germline-derived CDR1 and CDR2 are SGHTA and FQGTGA. This clone was counted only a few times. Its specificity is unknown. With 60 Vbeta and 13 Jbeta primers, the PCR was carried out. Clones were read by immunoSEQ multiplex PCR, and TCRdb kept only the in-frame ones, dropping some. The data contain approximately 200,000 clones, around 78% of them singletons. The chain recombines TRBV7-3 with TRBJ2-1, with 10 bases that match TRBD2. The sequence was collected from a man aged 25-45 years in good health and CMV-seronegative. Sequenced: PBMCs. The CDR3 DNA follows: TGTGCCAGCAGCTTATCGGGACTAGCGCAAAATGAGCAGTTCTTC. It is translated as CASSLSGLAQNEQFF.